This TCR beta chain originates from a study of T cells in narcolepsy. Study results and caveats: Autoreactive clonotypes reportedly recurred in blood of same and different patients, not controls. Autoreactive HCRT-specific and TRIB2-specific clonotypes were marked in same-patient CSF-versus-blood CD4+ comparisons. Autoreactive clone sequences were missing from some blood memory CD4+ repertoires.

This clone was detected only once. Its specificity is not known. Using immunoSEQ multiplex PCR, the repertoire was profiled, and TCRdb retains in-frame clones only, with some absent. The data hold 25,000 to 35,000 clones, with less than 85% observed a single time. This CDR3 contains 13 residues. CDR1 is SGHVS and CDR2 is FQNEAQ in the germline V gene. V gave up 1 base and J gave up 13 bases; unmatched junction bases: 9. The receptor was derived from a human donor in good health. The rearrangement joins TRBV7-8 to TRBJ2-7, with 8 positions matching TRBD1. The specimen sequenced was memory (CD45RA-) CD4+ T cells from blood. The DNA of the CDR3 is TGTGCCAGCAGCTTAGATACTTGGGACAGGCGATACTTC. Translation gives CASSLDTWDRRYF.